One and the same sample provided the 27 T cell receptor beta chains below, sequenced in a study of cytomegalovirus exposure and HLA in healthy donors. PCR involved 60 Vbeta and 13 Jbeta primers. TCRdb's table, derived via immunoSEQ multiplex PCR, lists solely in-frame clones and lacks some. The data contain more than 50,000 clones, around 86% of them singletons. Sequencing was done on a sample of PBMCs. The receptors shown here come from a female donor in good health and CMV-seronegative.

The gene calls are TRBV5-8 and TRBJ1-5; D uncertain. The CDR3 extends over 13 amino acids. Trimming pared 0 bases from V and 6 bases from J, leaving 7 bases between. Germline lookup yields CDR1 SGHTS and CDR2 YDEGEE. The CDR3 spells CASSLAVGQPQHF. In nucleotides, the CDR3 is TGTGCCAGCAGCTTGGCCGTCGGTCAGCCCCAGCATTTT.

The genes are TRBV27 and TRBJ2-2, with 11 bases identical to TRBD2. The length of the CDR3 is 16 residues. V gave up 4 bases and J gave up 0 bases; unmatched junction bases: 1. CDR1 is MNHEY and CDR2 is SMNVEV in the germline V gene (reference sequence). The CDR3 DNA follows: TGTGCCAGCAGTTGGGGACTAGCGGCGAACACCGGGGAGCTGTTTTTT. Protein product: CASSWGLAANTGELFF.

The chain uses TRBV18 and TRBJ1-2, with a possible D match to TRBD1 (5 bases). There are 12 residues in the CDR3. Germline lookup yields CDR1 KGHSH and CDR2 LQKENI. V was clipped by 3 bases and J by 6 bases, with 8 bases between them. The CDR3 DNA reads TGTGCCAGCTCACCGCTGACAGATGGCTACACCTTC. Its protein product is CASSPLTDGYTF. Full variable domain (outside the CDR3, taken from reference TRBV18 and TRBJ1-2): NAGVMQNPRHLVRRRGQEARLRCSPMKGHSHVYWYRQLPEEGLKFMVYLQKENIIDESGMPKERFSAEFPKEGPSILRIQQVVRGDSAAYFCASSPLTDGYTFGSGTRLTVV.

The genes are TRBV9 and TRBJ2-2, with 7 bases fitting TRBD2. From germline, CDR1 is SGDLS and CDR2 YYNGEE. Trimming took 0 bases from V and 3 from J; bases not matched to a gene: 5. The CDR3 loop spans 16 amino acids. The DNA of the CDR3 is TGTGCCAGCAGCGTAGCTGGAGCGGGGTACACCGGGGAGCTGTTTTTT. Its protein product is CASSVAGAGYTGELFF.

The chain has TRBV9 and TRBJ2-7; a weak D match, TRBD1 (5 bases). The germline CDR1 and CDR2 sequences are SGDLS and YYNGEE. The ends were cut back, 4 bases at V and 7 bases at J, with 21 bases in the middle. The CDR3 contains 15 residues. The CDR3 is CASSIQGVGSGEQYF. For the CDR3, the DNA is TGTGCCAGCAGCATCCAGGGCGTGGGGTCCGGAGAGCAGTACTTC.

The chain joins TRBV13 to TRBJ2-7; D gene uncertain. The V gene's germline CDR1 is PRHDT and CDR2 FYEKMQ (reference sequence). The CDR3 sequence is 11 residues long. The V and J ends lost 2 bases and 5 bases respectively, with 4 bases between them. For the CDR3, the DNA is TGTGCCAGCAGCTTACAGGACGAGCAGTACTTC. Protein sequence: CASSLQDEQYF. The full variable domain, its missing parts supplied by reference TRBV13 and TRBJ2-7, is AAGVIQSPRHLIKEKRETATLKCYPIPRHDTVYWYQQGPGQDPQFLISFYEKMQSDKGSIPDRFSAQQFSDYHSELNMSSLELGDSALYFCASSLQDEQYFGPGTRLTVT.

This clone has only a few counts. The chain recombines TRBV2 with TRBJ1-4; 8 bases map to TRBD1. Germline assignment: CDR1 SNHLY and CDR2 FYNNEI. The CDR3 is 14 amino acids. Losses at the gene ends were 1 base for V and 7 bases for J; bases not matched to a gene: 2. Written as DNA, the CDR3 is TGTGCCAGCAGTGAAGACAGGGGGAGTGAAAAACTGTTTTTT. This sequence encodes CASSEDRGSEKLFF.

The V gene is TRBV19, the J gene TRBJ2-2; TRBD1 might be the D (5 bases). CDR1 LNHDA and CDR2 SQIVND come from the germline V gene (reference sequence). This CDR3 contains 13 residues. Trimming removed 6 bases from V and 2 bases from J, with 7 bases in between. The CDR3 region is CASRTANTGELFF. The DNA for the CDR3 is TGTGCCAGTAGGACAGCTAACACCGGGGAGCTGTTTTTT.

The CDR3 coding sequence is TGTGCCAGCTCACCTCCCCCCGGGGGGACCGGGGAGCTGTTTTTT. This gives the protein CASSPPPGGTGELFF. The chain is built from TRBV18 and TRBJ2-2, with 7 bases fitting TRBD2. The V gene's germline CDR1 is KGHSH and CDR2 LQKENI. Losses at the gene ends were 3 bases for V and 5 bases for J; bases not matched to a gene: 6. This CDR3 has 15 amino acids.

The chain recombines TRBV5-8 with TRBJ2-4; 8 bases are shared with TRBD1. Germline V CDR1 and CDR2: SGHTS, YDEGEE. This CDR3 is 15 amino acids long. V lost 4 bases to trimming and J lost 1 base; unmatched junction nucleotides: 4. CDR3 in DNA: TGTGCCAGCAGCCCCCGGGACAGGGCCAAAAACATTCAGTACTTC. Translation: CASSPRDRAKNIQYF.

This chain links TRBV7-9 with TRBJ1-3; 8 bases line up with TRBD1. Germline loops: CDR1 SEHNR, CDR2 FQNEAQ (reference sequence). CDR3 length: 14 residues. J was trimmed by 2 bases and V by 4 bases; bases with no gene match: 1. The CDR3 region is CASSWGQAGNTIYF. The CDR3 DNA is TGTGCCAGCAGCTGGGGACAGGCTGGAAACACCATATATTTT.

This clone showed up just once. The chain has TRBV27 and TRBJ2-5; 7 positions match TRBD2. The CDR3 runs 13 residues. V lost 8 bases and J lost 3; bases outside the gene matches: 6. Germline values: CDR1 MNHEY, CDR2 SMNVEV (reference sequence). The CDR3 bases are TGTGCCAGCCGTACTGGGAGGGAAGAGACCCAGTACTTC. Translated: CASRTGREETQYF.

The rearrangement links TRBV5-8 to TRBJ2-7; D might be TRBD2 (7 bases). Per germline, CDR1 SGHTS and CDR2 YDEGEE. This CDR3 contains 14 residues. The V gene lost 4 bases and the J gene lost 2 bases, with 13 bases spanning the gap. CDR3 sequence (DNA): TGTGCCAGCAGCCTGGGGGGGCAGCCCTACGAGCAGTACTTC. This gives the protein CASSLGGQPYEQYF.

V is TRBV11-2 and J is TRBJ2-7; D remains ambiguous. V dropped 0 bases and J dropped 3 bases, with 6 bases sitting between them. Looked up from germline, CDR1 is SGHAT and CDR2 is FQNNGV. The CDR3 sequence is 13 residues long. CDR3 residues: CASSLERYYEQYF. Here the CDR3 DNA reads TGTGCCAGCAGCTTAGAACGGTACTACGAGCAGTACTTC.

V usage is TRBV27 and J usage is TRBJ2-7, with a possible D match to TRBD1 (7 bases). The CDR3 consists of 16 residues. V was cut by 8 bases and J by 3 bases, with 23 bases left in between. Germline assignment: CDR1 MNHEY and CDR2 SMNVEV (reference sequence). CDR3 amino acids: CASSRGGGGWFYEQYF. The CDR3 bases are TGTGCCAGCTCTAGGGGAGGAGGGGGCTGGTTCTACGAGCAGTACTTC.

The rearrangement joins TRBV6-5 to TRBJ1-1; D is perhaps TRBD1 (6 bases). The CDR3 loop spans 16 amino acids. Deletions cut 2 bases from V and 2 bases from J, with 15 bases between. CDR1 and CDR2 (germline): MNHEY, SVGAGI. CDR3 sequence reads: CASSYGGSPFNTEAFF. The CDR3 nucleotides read TGTGCCAGCAGTTACGGGGGCAGCCCCTTCAACACTGAAGCTTTCTTT.

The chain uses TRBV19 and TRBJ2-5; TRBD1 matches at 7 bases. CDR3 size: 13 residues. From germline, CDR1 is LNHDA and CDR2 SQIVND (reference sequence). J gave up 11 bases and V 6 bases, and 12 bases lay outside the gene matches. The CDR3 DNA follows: TGTGCCAGTAGCCCGGGACAGACAAATGCGCAGTACTTC. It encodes CASSPGQTNAQYF.

In DNA form, the CDR3 reads TGTGCCGGCCGCCGGGGAGCCGGGGAGCTGTTTTTT. Amino acids: CAGRRGAGELFF. The rearrangement uses TRBV7-9 and TRBJ2-2; D possibly corresponds to TRBD2 (5 bases). The V end lost 11 bases, the J end lost 6 bases, and 13 bases lay between the germline ends. This CDR3 has 12 amino acids. Per germline, CDR1 SEHNR and CDR2 FQNEAQ (reference sequence). The variable domain in full, with the rest retrieved from reference TRBV7-9 and TRBJ2-2, is DTGVSQNPRHKITKRGQNVTFRCDPISEHNRLYWYRQTLGQGPEFLTYFQNEAQLEKSRLLSDRFSAERPKGSFSTLEIQRTEQGDSAMYLCAGRRGAGELFFGEGSRLTVL.

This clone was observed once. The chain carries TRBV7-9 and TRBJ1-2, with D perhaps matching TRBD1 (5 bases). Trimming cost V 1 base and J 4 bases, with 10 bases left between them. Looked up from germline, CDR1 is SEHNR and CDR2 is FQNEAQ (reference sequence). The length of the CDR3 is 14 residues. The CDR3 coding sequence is TGTGCCAGCAGCTTAGGACAGACCCTCTATGGCTACACCTTC. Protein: CASSLGQTLYGYTF.

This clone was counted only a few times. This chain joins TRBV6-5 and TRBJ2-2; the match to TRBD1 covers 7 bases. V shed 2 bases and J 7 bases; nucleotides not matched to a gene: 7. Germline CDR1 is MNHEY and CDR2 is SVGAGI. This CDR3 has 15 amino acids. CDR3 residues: CASSYLGAGGGELFF. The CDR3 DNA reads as TGTGCCAGCAGTTACCTAGGAGCAGGGGGCGGGGAGCTGTTTTTT.

CDR3 nucleotide sequence: TGTGCCAGCAGCCCCTTGGGGGGGCCCGGGGAGCTGTTTTTT. Translated, it gives CASSPLGGPGELFF. The genes are TRBV9 and TRBJ2-2; TRBD2 might be the D (7 bases). Germline V lookup: CDR1 SGDLS, CDR2 YYNGEE. The CDR3 extends over 14 amino acids. Trimming removed 4 bases at V and 6 bases at J, with 13 bases between.

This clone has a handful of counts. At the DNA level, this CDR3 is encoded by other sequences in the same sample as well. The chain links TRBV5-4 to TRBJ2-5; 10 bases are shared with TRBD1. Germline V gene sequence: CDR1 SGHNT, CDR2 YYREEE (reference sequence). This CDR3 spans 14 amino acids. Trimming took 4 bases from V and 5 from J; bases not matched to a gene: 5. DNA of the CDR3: TGTGCCAGCAGCCGACAGGGGGCACAGGAGACCCAGTACTTC. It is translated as CASSRQGAQETQYF.

CDR3 region: CASSVAGAGGLETQYF. CDR3 coding DNA: TGTGCCAGCAGCGTAGCTGGGGCGGGGGGGCTAGAGACCCAGTACTTC. The chain couples TRBV9 to TRBJ2-5; 9 nucleotides agree with TRBD2. V trimming: 0 bases; J trimming: 4 bases; junction bases outside the gene matches: 7. CDR3 size: 16 residues. Germline V gives CDR1 SGDLS, CDR2 YYNGEE.

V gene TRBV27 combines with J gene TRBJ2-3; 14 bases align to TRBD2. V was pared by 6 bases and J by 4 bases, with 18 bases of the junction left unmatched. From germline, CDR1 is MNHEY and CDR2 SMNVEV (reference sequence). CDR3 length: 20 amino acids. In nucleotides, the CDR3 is TGTGCCAGCAGGGGCTCATTGGGGACTAGCGGGAGAGGGGCGGCAGATACGCAGTATTTT. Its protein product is CASRGSLGTSGRGAADTQYF.

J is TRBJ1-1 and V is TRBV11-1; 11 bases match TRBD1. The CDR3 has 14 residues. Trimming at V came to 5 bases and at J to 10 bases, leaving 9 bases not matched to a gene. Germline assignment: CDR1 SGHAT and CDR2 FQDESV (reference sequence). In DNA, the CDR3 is TGTGCCAGCAGCCAAGGACAGGGGGCCGGTCGAGCTTTCTTT. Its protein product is CASSQGQGAGRAFF.

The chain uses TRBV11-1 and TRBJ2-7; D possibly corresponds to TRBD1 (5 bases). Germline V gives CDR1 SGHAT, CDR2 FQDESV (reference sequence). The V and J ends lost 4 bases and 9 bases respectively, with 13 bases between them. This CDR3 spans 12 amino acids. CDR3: CASSSGPAGQYF. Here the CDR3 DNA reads TGTGCCAGCAGCTCAGGGCCCGCCGGGCAGTACTTC.

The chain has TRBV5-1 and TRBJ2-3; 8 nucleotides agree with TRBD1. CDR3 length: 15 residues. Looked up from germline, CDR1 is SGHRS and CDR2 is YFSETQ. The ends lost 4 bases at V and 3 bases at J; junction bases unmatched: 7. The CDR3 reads CASSPNRGKTDTQYF. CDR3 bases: TGCGCCAGCAGCCCAAACAGGGGGAAAACAGATACGCAGTATTTT.